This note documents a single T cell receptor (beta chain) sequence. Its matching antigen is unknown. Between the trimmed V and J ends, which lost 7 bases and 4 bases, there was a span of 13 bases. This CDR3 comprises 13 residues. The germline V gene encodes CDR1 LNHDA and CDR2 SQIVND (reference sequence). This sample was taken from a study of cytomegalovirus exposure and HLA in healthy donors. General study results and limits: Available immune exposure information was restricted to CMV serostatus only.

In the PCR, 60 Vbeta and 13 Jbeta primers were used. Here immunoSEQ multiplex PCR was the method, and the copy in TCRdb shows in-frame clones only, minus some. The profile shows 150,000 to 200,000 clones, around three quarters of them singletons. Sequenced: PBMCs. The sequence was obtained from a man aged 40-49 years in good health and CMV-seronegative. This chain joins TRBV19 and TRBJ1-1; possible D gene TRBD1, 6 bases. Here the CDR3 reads CASIRQDTTEAFF. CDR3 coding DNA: TGTGCCAGTATCCGACAGGACACCACTGAAGCTTTCTTT.